One and the same sample provided the 23 T cell receptor beta chains below, sequenced in a study of cytomegalovirus exposure and HLA in healthy donors. Assay used: immunoSEQ multiplex PCR; TCRdb lists only in-frame clones, some missing. This table has about 88,000 clones, about four fifths appearing once. What was sequenced was PBMCs. Source of these receptors: a woman aged 18-30 years in good health and CMV-seropositive.

This chain links TRBV9 with TRBJ1-6, with 8 bases that match TRBD1. The CDR3 covers 15 residues. The germline V gene encodes CDR1 SGDLS and CDR2 YYNGEE. The trim removed 3 bases at V and 3 bases at J, leaving 2 bases unmatched. Here the CDR3 reads CASSGTGNYNSPLHF. DNA of the CDR3: TGTGCCAGCAGCGGGACAGGGAACTATAATTCACCCCTCCACTTT.

Here the CDR3 reads CASSVGGDQETQYF. The DNA of the CDR3 is TGTGCCAGCAGTGTGGGGGGGGACCAAGAGACCCAGTACTTC. The rearrangement uses TRBV6-1 and TRBJ2-5; 7 bases match TRBD2. The germline gives CDR1 MNHNS, CDR2 SASEGT. The CDR3 loop spans 14 amino acids. The trim removed 4 bases at V and 0 bases at J, leaving 2 bases unmatched.

The V call is TRBV4-2, the J call TRBJ2-5; maybe TRBD2 (6 bases). V was clipped by 4 bases and J by 1 base, with 13 bases between them. CDR3 length: 15 residues. The germline CDR1 and CDR2 sequences are LGHNA and YNFKEQ. CDR3 region: CASSPSGGIQETQYF. CDR3 DNA sequence: TGTGCCAGCAGCCCCTCGGGCGGGATCCAAGAGACCCAGTACTTC.

J is TRBJ2-5 and V is TRBV7-7; TRBD2 might be the D (6 bases). V lost 5 bases and J lost 1, with 11 bases in between. This CDR3 region has 14 residues. Germline values: CDR1 SSHAT, CDR2 FNYEAQ (reference sequence). CDR3 loop: CASSLGSSQETQYF. CDR3 nucleotides: TGTGCCAGCAGCCTCGGGAGTTCCCAAGAGACCCAGTACTTC.

The rearrangement uses TRBV28 and TRBJ2-5; possible D gene TRBD2, 6 bases. V was clipped by 3 bases and J by 6 bases, with 17 bases between them. Germline V CDR1 and CDR2: MDHEN, SYDVKM. The CDR3 is made up of 15 amino acids. The CDR3 spells CASSFPSARGKTQYF. The CDR3 coding sequence is TGTGCCAGCAGTTTCCCTAGCGCGCGAGGAAAGACCCAGTACTTC.

The chain joins TRBV6-5 to TRBJ1-2, with TRBD1 matching 11 bases. CDR1 and CDR2 from the germline V gene are MNHEY and SVGAGI. The V gene end was trimmed by 11 bases and the J gene end by 3 bases; junction bases not matched to a gene: 5. The CDR3 consists of 13 residues. The CDR3 loop reads CAAGQGAYYGYTF. The CDR3, as DNA: TGTGCCGCAGGACAGGGGGCTTACTATGGCTACACCTTC.

The chain is built from TRBV5-1 and TRBJ2-1; TRBD1 agrees at 8 bases. Trimming removed 3 bases from V and 7 bases from J; junction bases left unmatched: 6. This CDR3 contains 14 residues. Germline CDR1 is SGHRS and CDR2 is YFSETQ. CDR3 amino acids: CASSYGQGGNEQFF. The CDR3 DNA reads as TGCGCCAGCAGCTACGGACAGGGCGGGAATGAGCAGTTCTTC.

This chain uses TRBV25-1 with TRBJ2-2; 7 bases are a match to TRBD1. Germline V gene lookup returns CDR1 MGHDK and CDR2 SYGVNS. Trimming at V came to 2 bases and at J to 4 bases, leaving 4 bases not matched to a gene. The CDR3 is 15 residues long. CDR3 bases: TGTGCCAGCAGTGAAGGACAGGCTGGCACCGGGGAGCTGTTTTTT. As protein: CASSEGQAGTGELFF.

This chain uses TRBV7-2 with TRBJ1-5; 8 nucleotides align to TRBD1. The CDR3 runs 14 residues. Trimming removed 4 bases from V and 4 bases from J; junction bases left unmatched: 3. The V gene's germline CDR1 is SGHTA and CDR2 FQGNSA. In DNA form, the CDR3 reads TGTGCCAGCAGCTCTGGACAGGGAAATCAGCCCCAGCATTTT. This sequence encodes CASSSGQGNQPQHF.

V and J are TRBV11-2 and TRBJ2-1; 9 nucleotides line up with TRBD2. J lost 7 bases, V lost 5 bases, and 9 bases had no gene match. Per the germline V gene, CDR1 is SGHAT and CDR2 is FQNNGV. This CDR3 contains 15 residues. The CDR3 protein is CASSRGGGGANEQFF. The CDR3 nucleotides read TGTGCCAGCAGCCGGGGTGGCGGGGGGGCAAATGAGCAGTTCTTC.

The rearrangement joins TRBV27 to TRBJ2-7, with D possibly being TRBD2 (5 bases). The CDR3 length is 13 residues. The germline CDR1 and CDR2 sequences are MNHEY and SMNVEV (reference sequence). The germline V and J ends were trimmed by 5 bases and 2 bases, with 10 bases remaining between them. The CDR3 DNA is TGTGCCAGCAGTAAACTCGGGGCCTACGAGCAGTACTTC. Its translation: CASSKLGAYEQYF.

The gene calls are TRBV10-2 and TRBJ1-4; TRBD1 matches 10 bases. CDR1 is WSHSY, CDR2 SAAADI, per germline. There are 14 residues in the CDR3. The V segment lost 7 bases and the J segment 8 bases; nucleotides outside the gene matches: 7. The CDR3 bases are TGCGCCAGCAACGACAGGGGGCGCGGAGAAAAACTGTTTTTT. Its protein is CASNDRGRGEKLFF.

The rearrangement joins TRBV13 to TRBJ1-2, with D uncertain. Per germline, CDR1 PRHDT and CDR2 FYEKMQ (reference sequence). V shed 5 bases and J shed 4 bases, with 20 bases lying between them. This CDR3 contains 16 residues. This CDR3 reads CASSMGWGGPGYGYTF. The CDR3, as DNA: TGTGCCAGCAGCATGGGATGGGGAGGGCCGGGCTATGGCTACACCTTC.

V is TRBV2 and J is TRBJ1-1; tentative D call: TRBD1 (5 bases). The CDR3 has 12 amino acids. Germline values: CDR1 SNHLY, CDR2 FYNNEI. Trimming removed 4 bases at V and 5 bases at J, with 8 bases between. The CDR3 protein is CASSVQGTEAFF. The CDR3 nucleotides read TGTGCCAGCAGTGTCCAGGGTACTGAAGCTTTCTTT.

V gene TRBV6-1 combines with J gene TRBJ2-4, with a possible D match to TRBD2 (5 bases). Germline assignment: CDR1 MNHNS and CDR2 SASEGT. The germline V and J ends were trimmed by 5 bases and 5 bases, with 13 bases remaining between them. CDR3 length: 14 residues. CDR3 sequence: CASSRGGSENIQYF. The CDR3 nucleotides read TGTGCCAGCAGTCGTGGAGGATCAGAAAACATTCAGTACTTC.

This chain uses TRBV5-3 with TRBJ2-3; maybe TRBD2 (6 bases). TRBV5-3 is designated an ORF whose function remains uncertain. CDR3 length equals 16 residues. Deletions cut 4 bases from V and 0 bases from J, with 15 bases between. As DNA, the CDR3 is TGTGCCAGAAGCCCGGTGGGCGGGGATAGCACAGATACGCAGTATTTT. It specifies CARSPVGGDSTDTQYF.

This chain links TRBV6-1 with TRBJ2-7, with TRBD1 identical over 12 bases. CDR1 and CDR2 from the germline V gene are MNHNS and SASEGT. Trimming removed 0 bases from V and 5 bases from J; junction bases left unmatched: 5. This CDR3 spans 16 amino acids. In DNA form, the CDR3 reads TGTGCCAGCAGTGAAGCGTTGGGACAGGGGGCCCACGAGCAGTACTTC. This sequence encodes CASSEALGQGAHEQYF.

The V call is TRBV28, the J call TRBJ1-2; 8 bases map to TRBD1. The CDR3 is 16 amino acids. Germline CDR1 is MDHEN and CDR2 is SYDVKM. Trimming removed 4 bases from V and 3 bases from J; junction bases left unmatched: 10. CDR3 nucleotide sequence: TGTGCCAGCAGTTCGGCCCGAGCAGGGGGCGACTATGGCTACACCTTC. It codes for CASSSARAGGDYGYTF.

This clone occurred once. This sequence joins TRBV4-1 and TRBJ2-7; 10 bases line up with TRBD2. The CDR3 loop spans 15 amino acids. Germline values: CDR1 MGHRA, CDR2 YSYEKL. V lost 5 bases and J lost 6; bases outside the gene matches: 10. The CDR3: CASSFPERGGREQYF. DNA for the CDR3: TGCGCCAGCAGCTTTCCCGAGCGGGGGGGCCGCGAGCAGTACTTC.

This clone was detected only once. The chain combines TRBV29-1 with TRBJ2-1, with unresolved D. V lost 7 bases, J lost 2 bases, and 12 bases lay in between. Germline values: CDR1 SQVTM, CDR2 ANQGSEA. The CDR3 contains 13 residues. This CDR3 reads CSAESYTYNEQFF. The DNA of the CDR3 is TGCAGCGCCGAGAGCTATACCTACAATGAGCAGTTCTTC.

The chain couples TRBV19 to TRBJ1-5; 12 nucleotides line up with TRBD1. V lost 4 bases, J lost 7 bases, and 11 bases stayed unmatched. The germline gives CDR1 LNHDA, CDR2 SQIVND (reference sequence). CDR3 size: 17 residues. The CDR3 sequence is CASSTPSGTGGEQPQHF. In nucleotides, the CDR3 is TGTGCCAGTAGTACACCTTCCGGGACAGGGGGCGAGCAGCCCCAGCATTTT.

The rearrangement uses TRBV4-2 and TRBJ1-2; 10 bases map to TRBD1. Germline trimming cut 4 bases from V and 5 bases from J; bases unmatched to any gene: 10. The CDR3 consists of 16 residues. Germline CDR1 LGHNA, CDR2 YNFKEQ. The CDR3 protein is CASSLLTDRGRYGYTF. DNA of the CDR3: TGTGCCAGCAGCCTTTTGACCGACAGGGGGCGGTATGGCTACACCTTC.

The chain uses TRBV6-5 and TRBJ2-2, with 11 bases lining up with TRBD1. CDR1 and CDR2 from the germline V gene are MNHEY and SVGAGI. The junction had 4 bases not matched to a gene; V was cut back by 6 bases and J by 7 bases. The CDR3 is made up of 14 amino acids. CDR3 in amino acids: CASRGTGGIGELFF. The DNA of the CDR3 is TGTGCCAGCAGAGGGACAGGGGGGATCGGGGAGCTGTTTTTT.